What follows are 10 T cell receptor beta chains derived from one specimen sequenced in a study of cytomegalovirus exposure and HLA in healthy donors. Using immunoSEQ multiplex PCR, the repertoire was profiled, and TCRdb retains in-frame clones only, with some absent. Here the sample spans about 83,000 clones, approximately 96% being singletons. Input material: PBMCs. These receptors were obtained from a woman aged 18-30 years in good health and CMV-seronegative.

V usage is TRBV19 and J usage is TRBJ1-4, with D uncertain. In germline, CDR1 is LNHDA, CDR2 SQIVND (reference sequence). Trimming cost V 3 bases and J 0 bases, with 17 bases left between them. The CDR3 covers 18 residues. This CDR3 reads CASSINGAGMATNEKLFF. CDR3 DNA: TGTGCCAGTAGTATTAATGGTGCGGGGATGGCAACTAATGAAAAACTGTTTTTT.

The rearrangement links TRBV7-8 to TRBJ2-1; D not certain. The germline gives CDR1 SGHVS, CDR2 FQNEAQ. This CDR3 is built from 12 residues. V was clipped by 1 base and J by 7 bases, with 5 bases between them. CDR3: CASSLVMNEQFF. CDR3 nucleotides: TGTGCCAGCAGCTTAGTAATGAATGAGCAGTTCTTC.

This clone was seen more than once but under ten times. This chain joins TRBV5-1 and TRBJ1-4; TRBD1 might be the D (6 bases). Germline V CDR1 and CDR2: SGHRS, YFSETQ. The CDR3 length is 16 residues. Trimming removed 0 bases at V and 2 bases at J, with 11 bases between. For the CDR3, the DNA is TGCGCCAGCAGCTTGGAAACGACAGGCACTAATGAAAAACTGTTTTTT. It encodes CASSLETTGTNEKLFF.

The DNA for the CDR3 is TGTGCCAGCAGCTCGCGGGCAGGGGCGAACTATGGCTACACCTTC. It codes for CASSSRAGANYGYTF. The chain links TRBV9 to TRBJ1-2, with D possibly matching TRBD1 (6 bases). Trimming stripped 4 bases from V and 2 bases from J, with 15 bases between. CDR1 is SGDLS and CDR2 is YYNGEE in the germline V gene. CDR3 size: 15 residues.

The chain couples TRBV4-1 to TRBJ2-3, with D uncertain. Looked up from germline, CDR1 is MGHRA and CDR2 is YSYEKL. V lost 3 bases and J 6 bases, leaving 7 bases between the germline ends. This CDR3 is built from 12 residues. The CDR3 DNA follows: TGCGCCAGCAGCCAGGAGATTGATACGCAGTATTTT. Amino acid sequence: CASSQEIDTQYF.

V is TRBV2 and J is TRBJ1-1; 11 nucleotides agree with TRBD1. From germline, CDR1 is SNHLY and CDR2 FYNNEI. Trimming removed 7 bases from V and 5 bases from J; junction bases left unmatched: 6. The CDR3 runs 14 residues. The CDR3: CASKVDRGPTEAFF. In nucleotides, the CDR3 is TGTGCCAGCAAGGTGGACAGGGGGCCAACTGAAGCTTTCTTT.

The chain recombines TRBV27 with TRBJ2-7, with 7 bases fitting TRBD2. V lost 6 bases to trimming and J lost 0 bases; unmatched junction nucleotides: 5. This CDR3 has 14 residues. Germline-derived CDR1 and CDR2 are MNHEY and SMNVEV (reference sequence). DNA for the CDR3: TGTGCCAGCAGCTACTCTAGCGGCTCCTACGAGCAGTACTTC. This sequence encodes CASSYSSGSYEQYF.

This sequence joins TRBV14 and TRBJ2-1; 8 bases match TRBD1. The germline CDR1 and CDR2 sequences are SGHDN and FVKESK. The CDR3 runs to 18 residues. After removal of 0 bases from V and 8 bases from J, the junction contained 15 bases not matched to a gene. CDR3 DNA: TGTGCCAGCAGCCAAGATCTAATTCAGGACAGGGTTCATTATGAGCAGTTCTTC. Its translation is CASSQDLIQDRVHYEQFF.

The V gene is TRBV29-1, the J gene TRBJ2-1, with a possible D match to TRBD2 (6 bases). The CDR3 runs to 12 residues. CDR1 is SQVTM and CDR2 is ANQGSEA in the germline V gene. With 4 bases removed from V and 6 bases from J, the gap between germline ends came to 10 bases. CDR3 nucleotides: TGCAGCGTTGGTTCAGCGGGCAATGAGCAGTTCTTC. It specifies CSVGSAGNEQFF.

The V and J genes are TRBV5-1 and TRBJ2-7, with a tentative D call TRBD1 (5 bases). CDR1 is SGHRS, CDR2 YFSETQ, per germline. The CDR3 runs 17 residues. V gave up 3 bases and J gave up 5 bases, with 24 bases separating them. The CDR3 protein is CASSSSATATGWDEQYF. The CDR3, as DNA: TGCGCCAGCAGCTCAAGCGCGACAGCGACTGGGTGGGACGAGCAGTACTTC. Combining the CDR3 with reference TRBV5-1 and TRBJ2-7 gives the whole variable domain KAGVTQTPRYLIKTRGQQVTLSCSPISGHRSVSWYQQTPGQGLQFLFEYFSETQRNKGNFPGRFSGRQFSNSRSEMNVSTLELGDSALYLCASSSSATATGWDEQYFGPGTRLTVT.